This T cell receptor (beta chain) was captured by sequencing in a study of human T cells and chemical hapten exposure. Time point reported: healthy volunteer bleed at 6 weeks. Blood, whole and unfractionated, served as the source for total RNA extraction. During construction of the library, unique molecular identifiers were attached to individual cDNA molecules for quantitative, reproducible TCR counting. The authors' processing: Counting gave a median of around 96,000 TCRs per sample, with values ranging from 23,224 to 690,600. TCRdb analysed the RACE reads with MiXCR anew, one entry per CDR3 protein. Clone size and V and J calls follow TCRdb, not the original study. This table holds around 65,000 distinct CDR3 sequences, approximately 6.1% found once. The CDR3 extends over 15 amino acids. V gave up 5 bases and J gave up 4 bases, with 16 bases separating them.

The clonotype comes from a female donor in good health. Some clones in this sample may be carry-over from other donors' samples. Sequencing input: whole blood. This chain uses TRBV12-3 or TRBV12-4 with TRBJ2-3; maybe TRBD2 (6 bases). CDR3 sequence: CASSPLPREADTQYF. CDR3 DNA sequence: TGTGCCAGCAGTCCGCTACCCAGGGAGGCAGATACGCAGTATTTT.